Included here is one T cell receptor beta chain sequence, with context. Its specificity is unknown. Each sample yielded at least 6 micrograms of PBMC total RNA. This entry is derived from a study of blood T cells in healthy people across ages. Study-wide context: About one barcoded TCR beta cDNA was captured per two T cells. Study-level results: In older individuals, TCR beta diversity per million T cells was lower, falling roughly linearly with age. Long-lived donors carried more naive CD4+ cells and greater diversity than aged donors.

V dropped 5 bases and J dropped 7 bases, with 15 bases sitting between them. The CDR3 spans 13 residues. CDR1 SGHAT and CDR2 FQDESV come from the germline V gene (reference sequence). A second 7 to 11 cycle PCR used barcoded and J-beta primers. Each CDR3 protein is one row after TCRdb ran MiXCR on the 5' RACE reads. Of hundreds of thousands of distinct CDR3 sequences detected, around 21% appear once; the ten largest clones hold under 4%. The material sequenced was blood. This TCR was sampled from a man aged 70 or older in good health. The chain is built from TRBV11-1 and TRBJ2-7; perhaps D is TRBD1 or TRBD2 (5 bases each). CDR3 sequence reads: CASSILDEGEQYF. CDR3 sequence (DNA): TGTGCCAGCAGCATACTGGACGAGGGGGAGCAGTACTTC.